The next 6 T cell receptor beta chains were all read from a single sample in a study of vaccination and CD4 T cells after COVID-19. Their specific antigens are unknown. The assay that was used to sequence DNA from cultured CD4+ T cells was the Oncomine TCR Beta short-read assay. TCRdb analysed the PCR reads with MiXCR anew, one entry per CDR3 protein. Altogether around 14,000 distinct CDR3 sequences are present, under 70% being singletons, with the ten largest covering around 10%. Treatment: approximately nine-day PBMC culture with coronavirus spike peptide pools or control peptides (ViraFEST assay). The sample was CD4+ T cells from blood, cultured in vitro. These receptors were collected from a human donor who had recovered from COVID-19.

This clonotype was detected only a few times. J is TRBJ1-1 and V is TRBV20-1, with D unresolved. V gave up 2 bases and J gave up 4 bases, with 8 bases separating them. The CDR3 runs 12 residues. The V gene's germline CDR1 is DFQATT and CDR2 SNEGSKA (reference sequence). The CDR3 here is CSARTGITEAFF. In DNA, the CDR3 is TGCAGTGCTAGAACCGGAATCACTGAAGCTTTCTTT.

A few counts support this clonotype. The chain couples TRBV7-9 to TRBJ2-2; D remains unclear. Trimming took 0 bases from V and 2 from J, leaving 7 bases between them. This CDR3 is 15 amino acids long. Germline V CDR1 and CDR2: SEHNR, FQNEAQ (reference sequence). The CDR3 DNA reads TGTGCCAGCAGCTTAGCGATGACTAACACCGGGGAGCTGTTTTTT. It yields the protein CASSLAMTNTGELFF.

The V call is TRBV6-5, the J call TRBJ2-7, with 9 bases that match TRBD1. The CDR3 length is 16 residues. CDR1 is MNHEY, CDR2 SVGAGI, per germline. J gave up 3 bases and V 0 bases, and 6 bases lay outside the gene matches. CDR3 bases: TGTGCCAGCAGTTACTCTAGTGGGACAGGGTACTACGAGCAGTACTTC. It codes for CASSYSSGTGYYEQYF.

In its sample, this clonotype ranks as large. CDR3 protein: CATSEPGARTGELFF. DNA for the CDR3: TGTGCCACCAGTGAGCCAGGGGCACGCACCGGGGAGCTGTTTTTT. The J gene is TRBJ2-2, the V gene TRBV24-1; tentatively, D is TRBD1 (6 bases). This CDR3 has 15 residues. V was shortened by 4 bases and J by 4 bases, with 12 bases between the two germline ends. The V gene's germline CDR1 is KGHDR and CDR2 SFDVKD.

The chain employs TRBV2 and TRBJ2-5; D not certain. Trimming pared 4 bases from V and 5 bases from J, leaving 5 bases between. Germline loops: CDR1 SNHLY, CDR2 FYNNEI. The CDR3 is 11 amino acids. The CDR3: CASSVRETQYF. In DNA form, the CDR3 reads TGTGCCAGCAGTGTCCGGGAGACCCAGTACTTC.

V gene TRBV7-9 combines with J gene TRBJ1-1; TRBD1 matches at 9 bases. J gave up 1 base and V 5 bases, and 5 bases lay outside the gene matches. The CDR3 contains 15 residues. Germline V gene data show CDR1 as SEHNR and CDR2 as FQNEAQ (reference sequence). The chain's CDR3 is CASSRGDRENTEAFF. CDR3 sequence (DNA): TGTGCCAGCAGCCGGGGGGACAGGGAGAACACTGAAGCTTTCTTT.